This T cell receptor (beta chain) came from a study of T cells expressing NK-cell markers. The CDR3 loop spans 14 amino acids. Germline V gene lookup returns CDR1 SEHNR and CDR2 FQNEAQ (reference sequence). Production of TCR beta cDNA relied on 5'RACE template switching with UMIs. TCRdb reworked the 5' RACE reads into one entry per CDR3 protein, no DNA. The repertoire shows 30,000 or so distinct CDR3 sequences; the top ten hold over 45%. The chain recombines TRBV7-9 with TRBJ2-1; the TRBD2 assignment by TCRdb is unverifiable without DNA. This sequence was found in a woman aged 18 to 75 in good health. Specimen: blood T cells: a sorted CD56 or NKG2C T cell subset, CD4+ or CD8+ T cells, or bulk PBMC T cells (not recorded which). The CDR3 sequence is CASRSEGPYNEQFF.